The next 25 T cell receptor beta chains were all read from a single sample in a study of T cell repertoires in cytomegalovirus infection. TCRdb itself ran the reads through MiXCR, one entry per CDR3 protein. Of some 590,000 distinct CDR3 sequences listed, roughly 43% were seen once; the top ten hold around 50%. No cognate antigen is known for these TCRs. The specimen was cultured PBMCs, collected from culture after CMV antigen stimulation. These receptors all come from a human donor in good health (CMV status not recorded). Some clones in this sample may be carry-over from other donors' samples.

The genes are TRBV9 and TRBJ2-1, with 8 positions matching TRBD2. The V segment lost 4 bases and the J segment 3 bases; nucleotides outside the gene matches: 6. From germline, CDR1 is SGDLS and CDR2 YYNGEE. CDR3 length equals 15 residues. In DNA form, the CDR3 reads TGTGCCAGCAGCTTTAGCGGGAACGACTACAATGAGCAGTTCTTC. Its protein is CASSFSGNDYNEQFF.

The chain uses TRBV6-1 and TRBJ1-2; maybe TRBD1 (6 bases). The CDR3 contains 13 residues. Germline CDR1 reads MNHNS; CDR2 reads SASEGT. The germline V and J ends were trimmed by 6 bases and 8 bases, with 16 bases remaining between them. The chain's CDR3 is CASSATGTRGYTF. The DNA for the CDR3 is TGTGCCAGCAGCGCAACAGGGACGAGGGGCTACACCTTC.

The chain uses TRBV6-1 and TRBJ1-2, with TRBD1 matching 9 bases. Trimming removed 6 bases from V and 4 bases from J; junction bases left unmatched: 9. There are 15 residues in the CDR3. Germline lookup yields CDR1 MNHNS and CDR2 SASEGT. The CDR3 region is CASSRGQGGGYGYTF. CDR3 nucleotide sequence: TGTGCCAGCAGCCGGGGACAGGGAGGGGGCTATGGCTACACCTTC.

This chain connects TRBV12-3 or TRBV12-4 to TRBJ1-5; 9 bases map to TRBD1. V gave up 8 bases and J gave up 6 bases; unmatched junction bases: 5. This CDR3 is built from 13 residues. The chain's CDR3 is CASSRDRVQPQHF. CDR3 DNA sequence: TGTGCCAGCTCTCGGGACAGGGTTCAGCCCCAGCATTTT.

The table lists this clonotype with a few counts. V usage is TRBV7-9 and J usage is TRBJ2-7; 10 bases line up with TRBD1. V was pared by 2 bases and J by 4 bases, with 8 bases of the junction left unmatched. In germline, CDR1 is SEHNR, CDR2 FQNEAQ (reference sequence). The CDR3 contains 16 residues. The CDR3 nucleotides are TGTGCCAGCAGCTTACTTGGGGACAGGGGAACATACGAGCAGTACTTC. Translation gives CASSLLGDRGTYEQYF.

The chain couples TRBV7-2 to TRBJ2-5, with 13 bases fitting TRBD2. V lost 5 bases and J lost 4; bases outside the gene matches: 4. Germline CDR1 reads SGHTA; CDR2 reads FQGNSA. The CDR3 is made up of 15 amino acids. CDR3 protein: CASSPRLAGGETQYF. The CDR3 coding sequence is TGTGCCAGCAGCCCTCGACTAGCGGGGGGAGAGACCCAGTACTTC.

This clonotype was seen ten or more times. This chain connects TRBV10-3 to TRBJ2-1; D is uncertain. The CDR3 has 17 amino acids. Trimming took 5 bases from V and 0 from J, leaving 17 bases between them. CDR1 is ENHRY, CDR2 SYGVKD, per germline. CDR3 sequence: CAISNTAAISSYNEQFF. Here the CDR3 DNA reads TGTGCCATCAGTAACACTGCGGCAATCAGCTCCTACAATGAGCAGTTCTTC.

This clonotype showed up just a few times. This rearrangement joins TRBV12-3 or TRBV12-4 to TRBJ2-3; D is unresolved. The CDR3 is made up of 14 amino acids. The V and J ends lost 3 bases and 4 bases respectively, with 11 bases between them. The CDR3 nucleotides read TGTGCCAGCAGTTTTTCCACGCAGGCAGATACGCAGTATTTT. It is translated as CASSFSTQADTQYF.

The CDR3 nucleotides read TGTGCCAGCAGTTTATCGATCGGTGCGGGGTATGGCTACACCTTC. Residues: CASSLSIGAGYGYTF. The rearrangement joins TRBV27 to TRBJ1-2, with D unresolved. Deletions cut 0 bases from V and 5 bases from J, with 13 bases between. Germline V lookup: CDR1 MNHEY, CDR2 SMNVEV (reference sequence). The CDR3 has 15 amino acids.

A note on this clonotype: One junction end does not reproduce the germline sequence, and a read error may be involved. In DNA form, the CDR3 reads TGTGCCAGCAGCTTAGATGTTAGCTATGGCTACTCCTTC. Its translation is CASSLDVSYGYSF. This chain connects TRBV7-2 to TRBJ1-2; no clear D gene. This CDR3 is 13 amino acids long. The germline V gene has CDR1 SGHTA and CDR2 FQGNSA.

CDR3 coding DNA: TGTGCCACCAGCAGAATGGGCGAAATGGATACGCAGTATTTT. Amino acid sequence: CATSRMGEMDTQYF. This sequence joins TRBV15 and TRBJ2-3, with D unresolved. Trimming took 2 bases from V and 6 from J, leaving 12 bases between them. The CDR3 is 14 residues long. From germline, CDR1 is LNHNV and CDR2 YYDKDF (reference sequence).

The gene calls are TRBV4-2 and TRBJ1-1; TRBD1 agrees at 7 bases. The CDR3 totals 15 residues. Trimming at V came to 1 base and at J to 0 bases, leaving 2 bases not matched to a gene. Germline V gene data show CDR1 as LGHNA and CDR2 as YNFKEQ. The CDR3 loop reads CASSQAQGVNTEAFF. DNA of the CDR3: TGTGCCAGCAGCCAAGCCCAGGGGGTGAACACTGAAGCTTTCTTT.

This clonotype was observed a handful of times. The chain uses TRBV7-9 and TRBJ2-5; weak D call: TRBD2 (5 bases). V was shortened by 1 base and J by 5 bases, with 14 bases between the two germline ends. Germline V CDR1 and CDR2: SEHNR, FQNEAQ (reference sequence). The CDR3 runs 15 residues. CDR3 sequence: CASSLVGRGDETQYF. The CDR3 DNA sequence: TGTGCCAGCAGCTTAGTTGGTCGGGGAGATGAGACCCAGTACTTC. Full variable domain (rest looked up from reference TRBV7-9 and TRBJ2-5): DTGVSQNPRHKITKRGQNVTFRCDPISEHNRLYWYRQTLGQGPEFLTYFQNEAQLEKSRLLSDRFSAERPKGSFSTLEIQRTEQGDSAMYLCASSLVGRGDETQYFGPGTRLLVL.

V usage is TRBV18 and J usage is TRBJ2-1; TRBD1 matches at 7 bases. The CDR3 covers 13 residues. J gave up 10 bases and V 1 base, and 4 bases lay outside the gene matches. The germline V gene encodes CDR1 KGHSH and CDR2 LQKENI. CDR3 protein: CASSPQGAAEQFF. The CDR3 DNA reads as TGTGCCAGCTCACCACAGGGGGCGGCCGAGCAGTTCTTC.

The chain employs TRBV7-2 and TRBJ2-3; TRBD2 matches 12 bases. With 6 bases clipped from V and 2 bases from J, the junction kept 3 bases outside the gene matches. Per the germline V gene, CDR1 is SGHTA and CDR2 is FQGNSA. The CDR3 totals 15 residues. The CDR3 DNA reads TGTGCCAGCAGTTGGACTAGCGGGAACACAGATACGCAGTATTTT. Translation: CASSWTSGNTDTQYF. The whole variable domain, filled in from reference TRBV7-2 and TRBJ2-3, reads GAGVSQSPSNKVTEKGKDVELRCDPISGHTALYWYRQSLGQGLEFLIYFQGNSAPDKSGLPSDRFSAERTGGSVSTLTIQRTQQEDSAVYLCASSWTSGNTDTQYFGPGTRLTVL.

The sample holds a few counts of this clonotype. The CDR3 DNA is TGTGCCAGCAGCCCTAGGACAGGGGTGGACACCGGGGAGCTGTTTTTT. This codes for CASSPRTGVDTGELFF. This chain joins TRBV7-8 and TRBJ2-2; 9 nucleotides align to TRBD1. The V gene's germline CDR1 is SGHVS and CDR2 FQNEAQ. The CDR3 runs 16 residues. The V segment lost 5 bases and the J segment 3 bases; nucleotides outside the gene matches: 7.

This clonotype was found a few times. This CDR3 is CASIRDRVKGNTIYF. The CDR3 DNA follows: TGCGCCAGCATTCGGGACAGGGTGAAAGGAAACACCATATATTTT. The chain carries TRBV10-1 and TRBJ1-3; 9 bases fit TRBD1. Per germline, CDR1 WNHNN and CDR2 SYGVQD (reference sequence). The ends lost 7 bases at V and 4 bases at J; junction bases unmatched: 8. The CDR3 covers 15 residues.

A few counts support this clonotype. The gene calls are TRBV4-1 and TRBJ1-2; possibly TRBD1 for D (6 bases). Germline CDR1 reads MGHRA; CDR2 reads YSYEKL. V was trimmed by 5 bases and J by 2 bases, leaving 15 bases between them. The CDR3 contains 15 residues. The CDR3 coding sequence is TGCGCCAGCAGCGATGGACAGCGAACGAACTATGGCTACACCTTC. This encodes CASSDGQRTNYGYTF.

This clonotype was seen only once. The CDR3: CSARAIAGEQFF. In DNA form, the CDR3 reads TGCAGTGCTAGAGCCATAGCGGGGGAGCAGTTCTTC. This rearrangement joins TRBV20-1 to TRBJ2-1, with TRBD2 identical over 8 bases. Germline CDR1 DFQATT, CDR2 SNEGSKA (reference sequence). Unmatched junction bases numbered 3, after V lost 1 base and J lost 10 bases. CDR3 length: 12 amino acids.

The CDR3 loop reads CASSVQNSEKLFF. The CDR3 DNA follows: TGTGCCAGCAGCGTACAGAATTCCGAAAAACTGTTTTTT. The genes are TRBV7-9 and TRBJ1-4; D is uncertain. Looked up from germline, CDR1 is SEHNR and CDR2 is FQNEAQ (reference sequence). The ends were cut back, 5 bases at V and 8 bases at J, with 12 bases in the middle. The CDR3 length is 13 residues. The variable domain in full, with the rest retrieved from reference TRBV7-9 and TRBJ1-4, is DTGVSQNPRHKITKRGQNVTFRCDPISEHNRLYWYRQTLGQGPEFLTYFQNEAQLEKSRLLSDRFSAERPKGSFSTLEIQRTEQGDSAMYLCASSVQNSEKLFFGSGTQLSVL.

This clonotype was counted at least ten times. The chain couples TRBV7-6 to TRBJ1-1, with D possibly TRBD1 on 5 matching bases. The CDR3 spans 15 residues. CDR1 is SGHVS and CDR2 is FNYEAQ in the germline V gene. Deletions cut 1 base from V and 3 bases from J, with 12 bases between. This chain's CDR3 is CASSLVAGLDTEAFF. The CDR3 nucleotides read TGTGCCAGCAGCTTAGTTGCAGGGCTGGACACTGAAGCTTTCTTT. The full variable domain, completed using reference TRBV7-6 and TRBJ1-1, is GAGVSQSPRYKVTKRGQDVALRCDPISGHVSLYWYRQALGQGPEFLTYFNYEAQQDKSGLPNDRFSAERPEGSISTLTIQRTEQRDSAMYRCASSLVAGLDTEAFFGQGTRLTVV.

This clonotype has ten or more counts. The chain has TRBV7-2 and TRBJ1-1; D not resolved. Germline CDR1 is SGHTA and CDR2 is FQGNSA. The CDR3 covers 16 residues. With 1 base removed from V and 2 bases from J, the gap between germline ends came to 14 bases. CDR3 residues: CASSLVMWGTNTEAFF. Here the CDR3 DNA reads TGTGCCAGCAGCTTAGTGATGTGGGGAACTAACACTGAAGCTTTCTTT.

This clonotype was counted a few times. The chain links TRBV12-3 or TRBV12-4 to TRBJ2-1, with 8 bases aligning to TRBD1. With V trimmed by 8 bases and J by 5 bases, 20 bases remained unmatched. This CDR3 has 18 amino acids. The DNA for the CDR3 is TGTGCCAGCCGCACAGGGGGGATGACCTTAGAAAGCGACAATGAGCAGTTCTTC. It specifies CASRTGGMTLESDNEQFF.

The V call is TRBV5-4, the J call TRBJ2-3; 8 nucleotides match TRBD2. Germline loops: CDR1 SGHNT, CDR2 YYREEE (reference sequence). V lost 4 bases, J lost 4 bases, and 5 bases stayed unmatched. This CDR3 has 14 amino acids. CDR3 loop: CASSHTGGADTQYF. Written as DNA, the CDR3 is TGTGCCAGCAGCCATACGGGGGGGGCAGATACGCAGTATTTT.

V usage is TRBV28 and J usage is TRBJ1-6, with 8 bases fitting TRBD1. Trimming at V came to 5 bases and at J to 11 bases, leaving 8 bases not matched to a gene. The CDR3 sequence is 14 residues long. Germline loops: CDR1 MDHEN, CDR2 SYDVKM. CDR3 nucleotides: TGTGCCAGCAGTCCAATGGACAGGGTAACACCCCTCCACTTT. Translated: CASSPMDRVTPLHF.